This passage covers 10 T cell receptor beta chains from one sample sequenced in a study of regulatory T cells in long-lasting Graves disease. Library construction for TCR beta used iRepertoire HTBI primers and Arm-PCR of CDR3 regions. TCRdb independently ran MiXCR on the multiplex PCR reads; one entry per CDR3 protein. The sample gives approximately 400,000 distinct CDR3 sequences, more than 13% of which show up once; over 15% is in the top ten. Time point given: newly diagnosed GD, antithyroid drugs for less than 3 months. Extracted RNA from PBMCs served as the source of the TCR library. The same data also went into a second study, on T cells in Graves' hyperthyroidism and ophthalmopathy.

Sequences were derived from peripheral blood mononuclear cells (PBMCs), sampled at new diagnosis, from a patient treated with antithyroid drugs. The receptors derive from a woman between 25 and 40 years old with Graves disease.

Many counts were recorded for this clonotype. The V call is TRBV20-1, the J call TRBJ1-4; possible D gene TRBD1, 5 bases. The ends were cut back, 2 bases at V and 6 bases at J, with 7 bases in the middle. CDR1 and CDR2 (germline): DFQATT, SNEGSKA (reference sequence). This CDR3 has 12 amino acids. The CDR3 spells CSARWGYEKLFF. For the CDR3, the DNA is TGCAGTGCTAGATGGGGCTATGAAAAACTGTTTTTT.

This clonotype was detected many times. This chain joins TRBV5-4 and TRBJ2-1; 13 positions match TRBD2. CDR3 length: 17 residues. Germline loops: CDR1 SGHNT, CDR2 YYREEE (reference sequence). V lost 3 bases and J lost 5; bases outside the gene matches: 8. The chain's CDR3 is CASSSGLAGRPDNEQFF. The CDR3 nucleotides read TGTGCCAGCAGCTCGGGACTAGCGGGGCGACCCGACAATGAGCAGTTCTTC.

This chain uses TRBV24-1 with TRBJ1-5, with D perhaps TRBD1 (5 bases). Looked up from germline, CDR1 is KGHDR and CDR2 is SFDVKD. V was shortened by 5 bases and J by 1 base, with 11 bases between the two germline ends. This CDR3 is built from 15 residues. The CDR3 here is CATSAGHPSNQPQHF. CDR3 in DNA: TGTGCCACCAGTGCCGGACACCCCAGCAATCAGCCCCAGCATTTT.

This clonotype was counted many times. The genes are TRBV24-1 and TRBJ2-2; a weak D match, TRBD1 (6 bases). The germline V gene has CDR1 KGHDR and CDR2 SFDVKD. Trimming cost V 4 bases and J 0 bases, with 17 bases left between them. The CDR3 is 18 amino acids. Written as DNA, the CDR3 is TGTGCCACCAGTGACGATACAGGGAGCTACTCGAACACCGGGGAGCTGTTTTTT. It specifies CATSDDTGSYSNTGELFF.

V usage is TRBV12-5 and J usage is TRBJ2-2; unclear D gene. Germline V gives CDR1 LGHNT, CDR2 FRNRAP. The CDR3 runs to 18 residues. V was shortened by 0 bases and J by 0 bases, with 14 bases between the two germline ends. CDR3 region: CASGLVIGSHSNTGELFF. The CDR3 region has the DNA TGTGCTAGTGGTTTGGTAATAGGGTCCCACTCGAACACCGGGGAGCTGTTTTTT.

The CDR3 spells CSADRGSYEQYF. For the CDR3, the DNA is TGCAGTGCCGACAGGGGTTCCTACGAGCAGTACTTC. The chain has TRBV20-1 and TRBJ2-7; 8 bases are shared with TRBD1. Unmatched junction bases numbered 2, after V lost 6 bases and J lost 1 base. There are 12 residues in the CDR3. CDR1 is DFQATT and CDR2 is SNEGSKA in the germline V gene (reference sequence).

The genes are TRBV20-1 and TRBJ1-1, with 7 bases lining up with TRBD1. CDR3 length: 12 residues. CDR1 is DFQATT and CDR2 is SNEGSKA in the germline V gene (reference sequence). Trimming removed 2 bases from V and 7 bases from J; junction bases left unmatched: 4. The CDR3 reads CSARPGTDEAFF. CDR3 DNA sequence: TGCAGTGCTAGACCCGGGACAGATGAAGCTTTCTTT.

The CDR3 loop is CASSVGRVRDEQFF. The CDR3, as DNA: TGTGCCAGCAGCGTAGGGCGGGTTCGGGATGAGCAGTTCTTC. V gene TRBV9 combines with J gene TRBJ2-1; a weak D match, TRBD2 (5 bases). Germline V gene sequence: CDR1 SGDLS, CDR2 YYNGEE. The germline V and J ends were trimmed by 0 bases and 8 bases, with 12 bases remaining between them. This CDR3 is 14 amino acids long.

Worth noting for this clonotype: A much bigger clone sits one base away, suggesting this may be a read error. The V gene is TRBV28, the J gene TRBJ1-6, with D uncertain. The V gene's germline CDR1 is MDHEN and CDR2 SYDVKM. The CDR3 consists of 13 residues. CDR3 bases: TGTGCCAGCAGTTACGACATAAATTCACCCCCCCACTTT. Translation: CASSYDINSPPHF.

Worth noting for this clonotype: This may come from a read error, since a much larger clone is one base off. The chain employs TRBV7-8 and TRBJ2-5, with 7 nucleotides matching TRBD2. Germline V gene lookup returns CDR1 SGHVS and CDR2 FQNEAQ. The CDR3 has 14 residues. The J segment lost 11 bases and the V segment lost 3 bases, leaving 12 bases of the junction unmatched. The CDR3 here is CASSLDRLASEQYF. For the CDR3, the DNA is TGTGCCAGCAGCTTGGATCGACTAGCAAGTGAGCAGTACTTC.